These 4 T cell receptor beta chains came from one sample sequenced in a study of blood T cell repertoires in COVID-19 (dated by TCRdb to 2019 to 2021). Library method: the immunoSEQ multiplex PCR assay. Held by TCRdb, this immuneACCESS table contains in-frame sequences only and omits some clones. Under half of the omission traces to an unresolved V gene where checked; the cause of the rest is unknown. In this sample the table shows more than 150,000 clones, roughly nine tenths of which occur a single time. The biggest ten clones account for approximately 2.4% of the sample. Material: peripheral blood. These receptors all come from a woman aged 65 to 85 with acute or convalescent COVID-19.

The DNA of the CDR3 is TGTGCCAGCAGCGAGGGGCTAGCGGGGACTCAAGAGACCCAGTACTTC. Protein: CASSEGLAGTQETQYF. The chain combines TRBV9 with TRBJ2-5; TRBD2 agrees at 9 bases. V dropped 3 bases and J dropped 2; count of bases not matched to a gene: 8. Germline V lookup: CDR1 SGDLS, CDR2 YYNGEE. The CDR3 runs 16 residues.

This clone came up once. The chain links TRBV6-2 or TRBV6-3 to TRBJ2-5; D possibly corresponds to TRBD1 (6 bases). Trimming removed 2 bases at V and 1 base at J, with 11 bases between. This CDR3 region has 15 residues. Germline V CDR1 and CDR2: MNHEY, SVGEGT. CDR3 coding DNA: TGTGCCAGCAGTTACCCAACAGGGATCCAAGAGACCCAGTACTTC. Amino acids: CASSYPTGIQETQYF.

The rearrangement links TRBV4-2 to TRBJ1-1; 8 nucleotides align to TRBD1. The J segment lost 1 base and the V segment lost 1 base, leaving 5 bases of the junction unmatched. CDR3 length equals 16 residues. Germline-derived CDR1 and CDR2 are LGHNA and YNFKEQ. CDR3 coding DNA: TGTGCCAGCAGCCAAGTCAGACAGGGGAAGAACACTGAAGCTTTCTTT. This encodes CASSQVRQGKNTEAFF.

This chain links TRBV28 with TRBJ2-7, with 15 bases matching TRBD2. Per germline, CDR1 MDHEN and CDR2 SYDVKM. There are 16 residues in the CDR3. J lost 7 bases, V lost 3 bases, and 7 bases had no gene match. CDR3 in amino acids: CASSLGLAGGSGEQYV. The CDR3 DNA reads TGTGCCAGCAGTTTGGGACTAGCGGGGGGTTCGGGGGAGCAGTACGTC.